Listed below are T cell receptor beta chains from one sample, sequenced in a study of shared clonotypes between healthy human individuals. Assay used: immunoSEQ multiplex PCR; TCRdb lists only in-frame clones, some missing. In the table there are 2,500,000 or so clones, approximately 90% of which are singletons. The material sequenced was naive CD4+ T cells sorted from blood. The receptors shown here come from a man between 18 and 29 years old in good health. Both conserved end residues are part of each CDR3. D genes are given only for firm matches. Part of the rows lack a size; the others show once, few, many or a class for expanded clones.

abundance | d_gene | len | j_gene | v_gene | CDR3nt | CDR3aa
- | - | 16 | TRBJ1-6 | TRBV28 | TGTGCCAGCAGTTCGGACAGCTTTCTCAATAATTCACCCCTCCACTTT | CASSSDSFLNNSPLHF
- | TRBD1 | 15 | TRBJ2-7 | TRBV28 | TGTGCCAGCAGTTCCCTTTGGACAGGGGGCTACGAGCAGTACTTC | CASSSLWTGGYEQYF
- | TRBD1 | 15 | TRBJ1-1 | TRBV6-1 | TGTGCCAGCGGGAGGGGACAGGGGGGTATCACTGAAGCTTTCTTT | CASGRGQGGITEAFF
- | - | 14 | TRBJ1-4 | TRBV19 | TGTGCCACTAGAGACGGGGGGATCGGGGAAAAACTGTTTTTT | CATRDGGIGEKLFF
- | - | 14 | TRBJ2-6 | TRBV25-1 | TGTGCCAGCAAAGGGCTCCCTGGGGCCAACGTCCTGACTTTC | CASKGLPGANVLTF
few | - | 12 | TRBJ1-1 | TRBV27 | TGTGCCAGCAGTCGATGGGGCACTGAAGCTTTCTTT | CASSRWGTEAFF
- | - | 13 | TRBJ1-2 | TRBV6-5 | TGTGCCAGCAGTCGATTGGGATTCGATGGCTACACCTTC | CASSRLGFDGYTF
- | - | 16 | TRBJ2-1 | TRBV9 | TGTGCCAGCACCCCATTTCGGGCAGGGACCTACAATGAGCAGTTCTTC | CASTPFRAGTYNEQFF
- | - | 13 | TRBJ2-5 | TRBV11-3 | TGTGCCAGCAGCTTAGCTAGGGGAGAGACCCAGTACTTC | CASSLARGETQYF
- | TRBD1 | 13 | TRBJ1-5 | TRBV18 | TGTGCCAGCTCAGAGGACAGGGGGCTACCCCAGCATTTT | CASSEDRGLPQHF
- | - | 13 | TRBJ2-7 | TRBV7-9 | TGTGCCAGCAGCCTCCTCGGGGGTTACGAGCAGTACTTC | CASSLLGGYEQYF
- | - | 14 | TRBJ1-6 | TRBV7-3 | TGTGCCAGCAGCCCCAGGGGCGATAATTCACCCCTCCACTTT | CASSPRGDNSPLHF
- | - | 11 | TRBJ1-2 | TRBV7-6 | TGTGCTCCGAAGGCCTCGAGTGGCTACACCTTC | CAPKASSGYTF
- | - | 14 | TRBJ1-4 | TRBV28 | TGTGCCAGCAGCCACGGACAGAATAATGAAAAACTGTTTTTT | CASSHGQNNEKLFF
- | - | 13 | TRBJ2-6 | TRBV5-1 | TGCGCCAGCAGCTTGAGTGGGGCCAACGTCCTGACTTTC | CASSLSGANVLTF
- | - | 14 | TRBJ2-3 | TRBV5-6 | TGTGCCAGCAGCTTCAGGGGGGCCACAGATACGCAGTATTTT | CASSFRGATDTQYF
- | - | 16 | TRBJ1-6 | TRBV19 | TGTGCCAGTAGTGCCCAAAGAACAATGGGAGCTTCACCCCTCCACTTT | CASSAQRTMGASPLHF
- | - | 15 | TRBJ1-3 | TRBV13 | TGTGCCAGCAGCTTAGTTGGTGCTTCTGGAAACACCATATATTTT | CASSLVGASGNTIYF
- | - | 15 | TRBJ2-1 | TRBV7-9 | TGTGCCAGCAGCTTTTCGGGCGGCAAGGGGGATGAGCAGTTCTTC | CASSFSGGKGDEQFF